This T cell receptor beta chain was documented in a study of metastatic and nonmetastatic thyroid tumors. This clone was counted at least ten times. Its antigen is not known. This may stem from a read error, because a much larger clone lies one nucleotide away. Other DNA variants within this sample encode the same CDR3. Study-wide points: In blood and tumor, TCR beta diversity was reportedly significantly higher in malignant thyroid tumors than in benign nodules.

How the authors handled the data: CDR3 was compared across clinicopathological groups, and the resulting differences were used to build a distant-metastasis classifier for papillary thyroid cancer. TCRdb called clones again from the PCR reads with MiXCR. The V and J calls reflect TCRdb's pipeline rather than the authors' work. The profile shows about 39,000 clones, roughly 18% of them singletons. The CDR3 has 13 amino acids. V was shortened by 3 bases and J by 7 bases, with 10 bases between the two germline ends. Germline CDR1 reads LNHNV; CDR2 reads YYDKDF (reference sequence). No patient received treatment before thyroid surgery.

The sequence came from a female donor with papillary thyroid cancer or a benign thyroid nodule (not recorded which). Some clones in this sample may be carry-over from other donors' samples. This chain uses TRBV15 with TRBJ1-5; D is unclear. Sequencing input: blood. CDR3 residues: CATSRDTGQPQHF. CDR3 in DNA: TGTGCCACCAGCAGGGATACGGGCCAGCCCCAGCATTTT.